This is a list of T cell receptor beta chains from one sample in a study of shared clonotypes between healthy human individuals. Only in-frame clones appear in the TCRdb table, and some are missing; sequencing was by immunoSEQ multiplex PCR. In the table there are about 600,000 clones, roughly 98% of which are singletons. Material for sequencing was naive CD8+ T cells sorted from blood. These receptors were obtained from a man younger than 45 in good health. CDR3s include the opening cysteine and the closing phenylalanine or tryptophan.

>TRBV29-1|12
CSVVGGLYEQYF
>TRBV5-1|13
CASSKAQNTEAFF
>TRBV10-3|11
CAISESYEQFF
>TRBV29-1|11
CSVQQGYEQYF
>TRBV14|13
CASSQEFDLEQFF
>TRBV29-1|17
CSVEDTGVRVSYNEQFF
>TRBV5-4|14
CASSHRDRRYEQYF
>TRBV28|16
CASSPSPGFRDYGYTF
>TRBV19|14
CASSPLFDNDEQFF
>TRBV6-1|14
CASSDADSRYEQYF
>TRBV11-2|14
CASSLAPYDTEAFF
>TRBV19|17
CASSPTSGRFSYNEQFF
>TRBV6-5|11
CASSQSNEQFF
>TRBV27|13
CASSVARSYEQYF
>TRBV7-8|15
CASSFDKRGATEAFF
>TRBV5-1|14
CASSPGTGDYEQYF
>TRBV11-2|17
CASSFPRSGRDSNEQFF
>TRBV4-1|15
CASSQEQAPQETQYF
>TRBV6-5|14
CASSYSTTYNEQFF
>TRBV13|12
CASSLVPGELFF
>TRBV11-2|11
CASSLWSRQFF
>TRBV29-1|16
CSVVGEQGAVYNEQFF
>TRBV27|16
CASSQLGQGLYNEQFF
>TRBV6-6|12
CASSFGLDTQYF
>TRBV7-6|14
CASSSDLSTDTQYF
>TRBV11-2|15
CASSGSREGYNEQFF
>TRBV27|15
CASSLGQGVNQPQHF
>TRBV6-5|13
CASTGAYTGELFF
>TRBV5-4|15
CASSQGTSGGYEQYF
>TRBV11-2|15
CASSLLVGPYNEQFF
>TRBV29-1|13
CSSETGEDNEQFF
>TRBV5-5|15
CASSLSPEVLGEQYF
>TRBV27|16
CASSLTSGSSYNEQFF
>TRBV11-2|13
CASSFGTTIYQFF
>TRBV28|20
CAILSTRVRQSLENNQPQHF